Sequencing of this T cell receptor beta chain was carried out in a study of blood T cells in healthy people across ages. The CDR3 covers 13 residues. Germline values: CDR1 SGHDN, CDR2 FVKESK. Comment on this clonotype: Its antigen is not known. The junction departs from germline at one end; a sequencing error may be responsible.

Study-level results: PBMC samples, being unsorted, prevented any conclusive comparison of naive and antigen-experienced cells.

A sample-barcoded 5' primer and a J-beta primer mix were used in a second PCR of roughly 7 to 11 cycles. Every cDNA was tagged by a template-switch adaptor with 12 random nucleotides. TCRdb recomputed calls from the 5' RACE reads with MiXCR, one row per CDR3 protein. The repertoire includes 1.5 million or so distinct CDR3 sequences, less than 45% of them detected once, and under 5% sits in the top ten. Sequencing was performed on blood. J is TRBJ2-3 and V is TRBV14, with TRBD2 matching 8 bases. The receptor's source is a woman aged 18-29 years in good health. CDR3 in DNA: TGTGCCAGCAGTCGAGCGGGAGCAGATATGCAGTATTTT. Protein product: CASSRAGADMQYF.